The 17 T cell receptor beta chains below come from one sample, sequenced in a study of radiotherapy plus CTLA-4 blockade in lung cancer. The protocol was immunoSEQ multiplex PCR, while the TCRdb copy is restricted to in-frame clones and leaves out a portion. Of roughly 90,000 clones listed, almost 90% are singletons. The specimen was peripheral blood, collected from a patient treated with radiotherapy plus ipilimumab. The receptors originated from a human donor with non-small cell lung cancer that progressed on radiotherapy plus ipilimumab.

The V gene is TRBV30, the J gene TRBJ1-1; maybe TRBD1 (6 bases). V dropped 5 bases and J dropped 2 bases, with 12 bases sitting between them. Germline V gene data show CDR1 as GTSNPN and CDR2 as SVGIG (reference sequence). CDR3 length: 13 amino acids. CDR3 region: CAWGAGANTEAFF. The CDR3 bases are TGTGCCTGGGGGGCAGGGGCCAACACTGAAGCTTTCTTT.

The chain carries TRBV5-5 and TRBJ1-2; 11 bases fit TRBD1. V was pared by 4 bases and J by 4 bases, with 3 bases of the junction left unmatched. This CDR3 has 14 amino acids. Germline V CDR1 and CDR2: SGHKS, YYEKEE (reference sequence). In nucleotides, the CDR3 is TGTGCCAGCAGCCGGGACAGGGGGAGCTATGGCTACACCTTC. It encodes CASSRDRGSYGYTF.

This rearrangement joins TRBV2 to TRBJ2-5; 15 nucleotides align to TRBD2. The CDR3 contains 16 residues. Per germline, CDR1 SNHLY and CDR2 FYNNEI. Trimming took 5 bases from V and 5 from J; bases not matched to a gene: 6. The DNA for the CDR3 is TGTGCCAGCAGTAGATCGGGACTAGCGGGAGGTGAGACCCAGTACTTC. Amino acids: CASSRSGLAGGETQYF.

V gene TRBV6-5 combines with J gene TRBJ1-2; 8 bases are shared with TRBD1. With V trimmed by 6 bases and J by 5 bases, 11 bases remained unmatched. Germline lookup yields CDR1 MNHEY and CDR2 SVGAGI. This CDR3 has 15 amino acids. The CDR3 sequence: CASSNGAGGRYGYTF. DNA of the CDR3: TGTGCCAGCAGCAACGGGGCAGGGGGCCGGTATGGCTACACCTTC.

The chain carries TRBV7-8 and TRBJ2-1; the match to TRBD2 covers 8 bases. Germline values: CDR1 SGHVS, CDR2 FQNEAQ. The V and J ends lost 3 bases and 3 bases, in that order; junction bases with no gene match: 7. The CDR3 loop spans 16 amino acids. CDR3 sequence: CASSLVAGGFYNEQFF. CDR3 nucleotides: TGTGCCAGCAGCTTGGTCGCGGGAGGATTCTACAATGAGCAGTTCTTC. The full variable domain, in which reference TRBV7-8 and TRBJ2-1 provide the parts outside the CDR3, is GAGVSQSPRYKVAKRGQDVALRCDPISGHVSLFWYQQALGQGPEFLTYFQNEAQLDKSGLPSDRFFAERPEGSVSTLKIQRTQQEDSAVYLCASSLVAGGFYNEQFFGPGTRLTVL.

The chain links TRBV5-6 to TRBJ2-7; D is uncertain. Deletions cut 0 bases from V and 4 bases from J, with 8 bases between. This CDR3 region has 13 residues. The germline V gene has CDR1 SGHDT and CDR2 YYEEEE. CDR3 amino acids: CASSLAPRYEQYF. The DNA of the CDR3 is TGTGCCAGCAGCTTGGCCCCTAGATACGAGCAGTACTTC.

The chain links TRBV9 to TRBJ2-6; D unclear. This CDR3 has 17 amino acids. CDR1 is SGDLS and CDR2 is YYNGEE in the germline V gene. The V and J ends lost 4 bases and 0 bases respectively, with 14 bases between them. The CDR3 loop is CASSTQPSGSGANVLTF. For the CDR3, the DNA is TGTGCCAGCAGCACACAGCCGTCGGGCTCTGGGGCCAACGTCCTGACTTTC.

The chain is built from TRBV5-1 and TRBJ1-2; D is ambiguous. The CDR3 contains 13 residues. Looked up from germline, CDR1 is SGHRS and CDR2 is YFSETQ. Trimming removed 0 bases from V and 1 base from J, with 4 bases in between. CDR3 sequence reads: CASSLGSNYGYTF. CDR3 nucleotide sequence: TGCGCCAGCAGCTTGGGCAGTAACTATGGCTACACCTTC.

The sample holds a few counts of this clone. The chain recombines TRBV6-5 with TRBJ1-5; D possibly corresponds to TRBD1 (6 bases). The germline V gene encodes CDR1 MNHEY and CDR2 SVGAGI. CDR3 length: 13 residues. Trimming removed 2 bases at V and 5 bases at J, with 7 bases between. Here the CDR3 reads CASSYNRDQPQHF. The CDR3 region has the DNA TGTGCCAGCAGTTACAACAGGGATCAGCCCCAGCATTTT.

The chain combines TRBV9 with TRBJ1-2; 7 bases are a match to TRBD1. V lost 0 bases, J lost 4 bases, and 9 bases stayed unmatched. The CDR3 is made up of 16 amino acids. Germline CDR1 and CDR2: SGDLS and YYNGEE. Here the CDR3 reads CASSVGGADRAYGYTF. CDR3 coding DNA: TGTGCCAGCAGCGTAGGAGGGGCTGACAGGGCCTATGGCTACACCTTC.

The chain is built from TRBV27 and TRBJ2-1; TRBD2 matches at 14 bases. The trim removed 5 bases at V and 6 bases at J, leaving 3 bases unmatched. CDR1 MNHEY and CDR2 SMNVEV come from the germline V gene (reference sequence). This CDR3 region has 15 residues. DNA of the CDR3: TGTGCCAGCAGTCAGACTAGCGGGAGGGCCAATGAGCAGTTCTTC. Residues: CASSQTSGRANEQFF.

This rearrangement joins TRBV10-2 to TRBJ1-2; a possible D gene is TRBD1 (6 bases). Germline assignment: CDR1 WSHSY and CDR2 SAAADI. The CDR3 sequence is 12 residues long. The germline V and J ends were trimmed by 8 bases and 2 bases, with 9 bases remaining between them. The CDR3 region is CASGGTNYGYTF. Written as DNA, the CDR3 is TGCGCCAGCGGGGGGACAAACTATGGCTACACCTTC.

The V call is TRBV6-1, the J call TRBJ2-5; 8 bases are shared with TRBD2. Per germline, CDR1 MNHNS and CDR2 SASEGT. V gave up 0 bases and J gave up 0 bases; unmatched junction bases: 6. The CDR3 is 17 amino acids. The CDR3 loop reads CASSEARLAPYQETQYF. The CDR3 nucleotides are TGTGCCAGCAGTGAAGCCCGACTAGCGCCGTACCAAGAGACCCAGTACTTC.

V is TRBV28 and J is TRBJ2-1; tentative D call: TRBD1 (5 bases). CDR1 MDHEN and CDR2 SYDVKM come from the germline V gene. The CDR3 has 14 residues. Trimming shortened V by 3 bases and J by 6 bases, and 12 bases separated the two germline ends. Here the CDR3 reads CASSLQGFGNEQFF. The CDR3 DNA reads TGTGCCAGCAGTTTGCAGGGATTTGGCAATGAGCAGTTCTTC.

The V gene is TRBV7-3, the J gene TRBJ2-3; 9 bases map to TRBD1. The CDR3 loop spans 15 amino acids. With 5 bases clipped from V and 4 bases from J, the junction kept 7 bases outside the gene matches. Germline-derived CDR1 and CDR2 are SGHTA and FQGTGA. The CDR3 DNA sequence: TGTGCCAGCAGCCCCGACAGGGGGAGGGCAGATACGCAGTATTTT. Translating gives CASSPDRGRADTQYF.

This clone was detected only once. The chain uses TRBV4-1 and TRBJ2-7, with D unresolved. The CDR3 is 13 amino acids. V lost 0 bases and J lost 4, with 7 bases in between. Germline V lookup: CDR1 MGHRA, CDR2 YSYEKL. This CDR3 reads CASSQDDVYEQYF. The CDR3 DNA is TGCGCCAGCAGCCAAGATGACGTATACGAGCAGTACTTC.

V usage is TRBV5-1 and J usage is TRBJ2-1; unclear D gene. V was clipped by 5 bases and J by 0 bases, with 15 bases between them. Germline CDR1 SGHRS, CDR2 YFSETQ. The CDR3 covers 16 residues. The chain's CDR3 is CASSPVALHSYNEQFF. Written as DNA, the CDR3 is TGCGCCAGCAGTCCCGTGGCGCTCCACTCCTACAATGAGCAGTTCTTC.